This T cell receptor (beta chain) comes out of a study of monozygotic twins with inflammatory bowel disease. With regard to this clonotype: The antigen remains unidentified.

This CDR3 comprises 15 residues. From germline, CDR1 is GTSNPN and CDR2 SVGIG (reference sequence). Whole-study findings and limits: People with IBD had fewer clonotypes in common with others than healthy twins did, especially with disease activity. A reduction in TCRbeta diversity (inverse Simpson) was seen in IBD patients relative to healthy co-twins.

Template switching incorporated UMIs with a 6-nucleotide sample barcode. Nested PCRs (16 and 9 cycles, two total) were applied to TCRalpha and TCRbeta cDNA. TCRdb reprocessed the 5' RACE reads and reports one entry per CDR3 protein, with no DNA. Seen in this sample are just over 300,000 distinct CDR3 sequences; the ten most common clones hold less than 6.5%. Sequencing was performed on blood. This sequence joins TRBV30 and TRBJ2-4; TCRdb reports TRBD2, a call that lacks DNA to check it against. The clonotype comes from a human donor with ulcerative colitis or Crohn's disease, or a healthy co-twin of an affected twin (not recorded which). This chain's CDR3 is CACQRVGVAKNIQYF.